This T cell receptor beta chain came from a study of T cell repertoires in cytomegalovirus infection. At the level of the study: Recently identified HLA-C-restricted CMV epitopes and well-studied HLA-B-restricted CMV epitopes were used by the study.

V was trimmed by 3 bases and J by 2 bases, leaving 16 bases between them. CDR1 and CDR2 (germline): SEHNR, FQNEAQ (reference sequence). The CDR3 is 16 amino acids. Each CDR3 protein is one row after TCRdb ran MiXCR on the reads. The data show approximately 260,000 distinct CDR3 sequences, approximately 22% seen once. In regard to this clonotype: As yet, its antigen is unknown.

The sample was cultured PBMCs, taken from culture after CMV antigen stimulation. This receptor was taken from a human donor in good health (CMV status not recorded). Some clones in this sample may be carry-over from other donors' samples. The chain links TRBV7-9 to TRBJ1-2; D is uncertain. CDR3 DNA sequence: TGTGCCAGCAGCTTTAAGGTCGGGAGTTTAAACTATGGCTACACCTTC. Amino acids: CASSFKVGSLNYGYTF.